This section outlines one TCR beta chain sequence together with its context. It was with random hexamers that 0.5 to 1 ug RNA was reverse transcribed. Multiplex PCR with immunoSEQ amplified the TCR beta CDR3 across 54 Vbeta and 13 Jbeta. One entry per CDR3 protein, called by TCRdb with MiXCR from the immunoSEQ multiplex PCR reads. Of roughly 140,000 distinct CDR3 sequences listed, approximately 93% are singletons. V lost 7 bases to trimming and J lost 0 bases, with 9 bases between them. In germline, CDR1 is SGDLS, CDR2 YYNGEE. The CDR3 contains 13 residues. These data originate in a study of CD8 T cells in Susac syndrome. As controls, healthy donors matched for age and sex were used. TEMRA cells were enriched by FACS, while CD8+ and CD4+ T cells were obtained through a negative isolation that was performed magnetically.

This clonotype originated in a human donor in good health. Sequenced: CD8+ T cells from PBMCs. The chain has TRBV9 and TRBJ2-3; no definite D call. The CDR3 sequence is CASEPPSTDTQYF. The CDR3 DNA reads as TGTGCCAGCGAACCTCCTAGCACAGATACGCAGTATTTT.